This T cell receptor beta chain stems from a study of blood T cells in healthy people across ages. General study findings and limits: Observed TCR beta diversity showed a strong correlation with the percentage of naive T cells as measured by flow cytometry.

Alongside a J-beta primer mix, a sample-barcoded 5' primer served in a second PCR lasting roughly 7 to 11 cycles. The template-switch adaptor was a 5' adaptor with 12 random nucleotides. It tagged each cDNA molecule. TCRdb re-analysed the 5' RACE reads in MiXCR, keeping a single row per CDR3 protein. The table shows hundreds of thousands of distinct CDR3 sequences, with around 45% occurring only once. This clonotype was observed a handful of times. No antigen is known for it. The CDR3 spans 17 residues. J gave up 5 bases and V 1 base, and 9 bases lay outside the gene matches. Germline V gene sequence: CDR1 LGHNA, CDR2 YSLEER.

The TCR sequence derives from a woman in her sixties in good health. Sequenced material: blood. The rearrangement joins TRBV4-3 to TRBJ2-3; 10 bases align to TRBD2. The CDR3 DNA follows: TGCGCCAGCAGCCAAGTAGCTAGCGGGAGCTATGGAGATACGCAGTATTTT. Its translation: CASSQVASGSYGDTQYF.